This paragraph reports one TCR beta chain. Its antigen remains unidentified. The source of the sample is a study of shared clonotypes between healthy human individuals. General observations from the study: Sequencing depth was a factor that was expected to affect clonotype sharing among donors.

Source study methods: Because ImmunoSEQ provided only junction sequences with no quality scores, the filtering differed. The data were produced by immunoSEQ multiplex PCR, yet TCRdb's version contains in-frame clones alone and is incomplete. V and J calls and clone size follow that table, whereas D and trimming were derived from the DNA. The sample yields 2.3 million or so clones, over 85% seen once. Trimming cost V 4 bases and J 0 bases, with 12 bases left between them. The CDR3 runs to 15 residues. CDR1 and CDR2 from the germline V gene are MGHRA and YSYEKL. Input material: naive CD4+ T cells from PBMCs. Subset meaning: CD45RA+ positively selected. The V call is TRBV4-1, the J call TRBJ1-1; tentatively, D is TRBD1 (6 bases). This receptor was taken from a man aged 18 to 35 in good health. Some clones in this sample may be carry-over from other donors' samples. This chain's CDR3 is CASSPGTPLNTEAFF. CDR3 in DNA: TGCGCCAGCAGCCCCGGGACACCGTTGAACACTGAAGCTTTCTTT.